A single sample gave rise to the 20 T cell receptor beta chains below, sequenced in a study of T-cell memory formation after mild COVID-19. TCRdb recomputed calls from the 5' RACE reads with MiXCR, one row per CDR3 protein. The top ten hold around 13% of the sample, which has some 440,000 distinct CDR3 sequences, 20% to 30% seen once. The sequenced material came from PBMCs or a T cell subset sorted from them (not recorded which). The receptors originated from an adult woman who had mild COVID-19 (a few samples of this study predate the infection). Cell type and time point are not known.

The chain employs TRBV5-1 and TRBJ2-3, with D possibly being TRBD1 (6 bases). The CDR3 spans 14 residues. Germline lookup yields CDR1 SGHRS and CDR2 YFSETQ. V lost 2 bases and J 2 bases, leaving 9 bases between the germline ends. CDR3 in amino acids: CASSFNRDTDTQYF. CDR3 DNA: TGCGCCAGCAGCTTCAACAGGGACACAGATACGCAGTATTTT. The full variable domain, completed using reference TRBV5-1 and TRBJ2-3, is KAGVTQTPRYLIKTRGQQVTLSCSPISGHRSVSWYQQTPGQGLQFLFEYFSETQRNKGNFPGRFSGRQFSNSRSEMNVSTLELGDSALYLCASSFNRDTDTQYFGPGTRLTVL.

CDR3 sequence (DNA): TGTGCCAGCAGTTTGGACTCCCGGGGTAGCACAGATACGCAGTATTTT. This sequence encodes CASSLDSRGSTDTQYF. This chain uses TRBV12-3 or TRBV12-4 with TRBJ2-3, with a possible D match to TRBD2 (5 bases). The CDR3 has 16 amino acids. The V end was cut by 3 bases, the J end by 0 bases, with 13 bases between.

CDR3 nucleotide sequence: TGTGCCAGCAGCTTGAGTGCGACAGGGGGTACTCAGCCCCAGCATTTT. This encodes CASSLSATGGTQPQHF. The J gene is TRBJ1-5, the V gene TRBV5-6; 9 nucleotides line up with TRBD1. Germline V gene sequence: CDR1 SGHDT, CDR2 YYEEEE. J was trimmed by 6 bases and V by 1 base; bases with no gene match: 8. The CDR3 is made up of 16 amino acids.

The CDR3 sequence: CASSLSGTAAFF. The CDR3 region has the DNA TGTGCCAGCAGCCTCTCCGGGACAGCTGCTTTCTTT. The chain couples TRBV3-1 to TRBJ1-1; 7 bases are a match to TRBD1. The CDR3 runs to 12 residues. The V and J ends lost 4 bases and 11 bases, in that order; junction bases with no gene match: 7. The germline CDR1 and CDR2 sequences are LGHDT and YNNKEL (reference sequence).

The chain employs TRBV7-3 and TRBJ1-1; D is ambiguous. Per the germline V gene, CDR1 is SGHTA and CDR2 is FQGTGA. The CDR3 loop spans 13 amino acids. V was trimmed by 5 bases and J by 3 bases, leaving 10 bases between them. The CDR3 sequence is CASSPSRDTEAFF. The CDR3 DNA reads TGTGCCAGCAGCCCCAGTCGGGACACTGAAGCTTTCTTT.

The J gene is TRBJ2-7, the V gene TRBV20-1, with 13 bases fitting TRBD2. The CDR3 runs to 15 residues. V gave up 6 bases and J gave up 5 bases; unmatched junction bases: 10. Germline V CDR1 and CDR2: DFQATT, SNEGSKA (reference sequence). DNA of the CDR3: TGCAGTGCCCTATCGGTAGGACTAGCGGGAGACGAGCAGTACTTC. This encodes CSALSVGLAGDEQYF.

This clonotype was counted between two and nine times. CDR3 sequence (DNA): TGTGCCAGCAGCTTAAACGGCCTGGGGGGCTATGGCTACACCTTC. Protein sequence: CASSLNGLGGYGYTF. The V gene is TRBV11-2, the J gene TRBJ1-2; a possible D gene is TRBD1 (5 bases). V lost 2 bases, J lost 4 bases, and 14 bases lay in between. CDR3 length equals 15 residues. Looked up from germline, CDR1 is SGHAT and CDR2 is FQNNGV. Full variable domain (remainder filled in from reference TRBV11-2 and TRBJ1-2): EAGVAQSPRYKIIEKRQSVAFWCNPISGHATLYWYQQILGQGPKLLIQFQNNGVVDDSQLPKDRFSAERLKGVDSTLKIQPAKLEDSAVYLCASSLNGLGGYGYTFGSGTRLTVV.

The chain's CDR3 is CSAGAGGRNEQFF. Written as DNA, the CDR3 is TGCAGCGCCGGGGCAGGGGGAAGGAATGAGCAGTTCTTC. The chain employs TRBV20-1 and TRBJ2-1, with 7 bases aligning to TRBD1. This CDR3 contains 13 residues. Germline V gene data show CDR1 as DFQATT and CDR2 as SNEGSKA (reference sequence).

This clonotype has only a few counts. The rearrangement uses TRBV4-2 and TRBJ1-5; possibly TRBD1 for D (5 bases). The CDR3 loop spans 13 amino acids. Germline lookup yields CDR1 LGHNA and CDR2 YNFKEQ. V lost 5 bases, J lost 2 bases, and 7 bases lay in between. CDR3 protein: CASSEGGNQPQHF. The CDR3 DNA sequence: TGTGCCAGCAGCGAAGGGGGCAATCAGCCCCAGCATTTT.

This chain's CDR3 is CASSRTGGLNYGYTF. CDR3 DNA sequence: TGTGCCAGCAGCCGGACGGGGGGGCTTAACTATGGCTACACCTTC. This chain links TRBV12-3 or TRBV12-4 with TRBJ1-2; weak D call: TRBD1 (6 bases). The CDR3 has 15 amino acids. V was pared by 6 bases and J by 1 base, with 15 bases between.

The chain's CDR3 is CASSEKRVTGELFF. The CDR3 DNA reads as TGTGCCAGCAGTGAAAAGAGGGTCACCGGGGAGCTGTTTTTT. V and J are TRBV2 and TRBJ2-2; possible D gene TRBD2, 5 bases. The V end lost 2 bases, the J end lost 4 bases, and 8 bases lay between the germline ends. Germline V gene lookup returns CDR1 SNHLY and CDR2 FYNNEI. This CDR3 has 14 amino acids.

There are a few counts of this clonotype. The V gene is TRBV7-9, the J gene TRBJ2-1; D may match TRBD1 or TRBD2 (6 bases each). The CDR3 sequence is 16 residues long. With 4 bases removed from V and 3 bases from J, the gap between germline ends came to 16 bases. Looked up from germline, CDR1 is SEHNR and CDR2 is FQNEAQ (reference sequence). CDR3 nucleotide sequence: TGTGCCAGCAGCTCACCCAACAGGGACTTCTACAATGAGCAGTTCTTC. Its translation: CASSSPNRDFYNEQFF.

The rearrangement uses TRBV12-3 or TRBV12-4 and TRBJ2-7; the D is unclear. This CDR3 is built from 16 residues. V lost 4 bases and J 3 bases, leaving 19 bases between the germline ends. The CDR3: CASSSPAGSLYYEQYF. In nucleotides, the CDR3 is TGTGCCAGCAGTTCCCCCGCTGGTTCCCTTTACTACGAGCAGTACTTC.

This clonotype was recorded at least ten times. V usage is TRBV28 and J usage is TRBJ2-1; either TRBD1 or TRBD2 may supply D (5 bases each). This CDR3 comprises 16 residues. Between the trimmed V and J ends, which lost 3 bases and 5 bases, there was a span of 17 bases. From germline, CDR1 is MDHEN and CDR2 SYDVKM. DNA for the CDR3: TGTGCCAGCAGTTTGATAAGGGACCGTGGGAACAATGAGCAGTTCTTC. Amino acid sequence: CASSLIRDRGNNEQFF.

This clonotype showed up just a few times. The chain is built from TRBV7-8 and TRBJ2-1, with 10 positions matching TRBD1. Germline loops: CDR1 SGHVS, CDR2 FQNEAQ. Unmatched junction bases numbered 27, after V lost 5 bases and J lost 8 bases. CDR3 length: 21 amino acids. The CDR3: CASSPPRSGTGVRGIFHEQFF. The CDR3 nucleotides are TGTGCCAGCAGCCCCCCCCGGTCCGGGACAGGGGTCAGGGGTATATTTCATGAGCAGTTCTTC.

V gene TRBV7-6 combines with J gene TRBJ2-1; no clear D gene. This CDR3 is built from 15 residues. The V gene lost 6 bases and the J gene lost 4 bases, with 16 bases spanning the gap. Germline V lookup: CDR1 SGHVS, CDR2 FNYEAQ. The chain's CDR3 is CASSPRWGRYNEQFF. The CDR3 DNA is TGTGCCAGCAGTCCCCGGTGGGGTCGGTACAATGAGCAGTTCTTC.

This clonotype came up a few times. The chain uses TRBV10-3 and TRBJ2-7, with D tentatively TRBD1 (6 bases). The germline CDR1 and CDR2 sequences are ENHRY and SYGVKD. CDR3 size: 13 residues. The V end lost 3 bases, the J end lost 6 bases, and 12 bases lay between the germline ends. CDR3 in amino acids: CAISDGTRGEQYF. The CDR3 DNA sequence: TGTGCCATCAGTGACGGGACAAGAGGCGAGCAGTACTTC.

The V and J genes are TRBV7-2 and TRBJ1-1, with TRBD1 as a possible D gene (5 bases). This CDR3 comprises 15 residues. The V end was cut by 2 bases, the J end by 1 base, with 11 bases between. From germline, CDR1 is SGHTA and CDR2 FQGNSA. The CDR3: CASSLYGTANTEAFF. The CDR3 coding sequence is TGTGCCAGCAGCTTATATGGGACGGCGAACACTGAAGCTTTCTTT.

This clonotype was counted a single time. CDR3 bases: TGCGCCAGCAGCACAGGGGGGGACTTCCAAGAGACCCAGTACTTC. This sequence encodes CASSTGGDFQETQYF. V gene TRBV5-1 combines with J gene TRBJ2-5, with TRBD1 as a possible D gene (8 bases). CDR3 length equals 15 residues. Trimming removed 4 bases at V and 1 base at J, with 14 bases between. CDR1 SGHRS and CDR2 YFSETQ come from the germline V gene.

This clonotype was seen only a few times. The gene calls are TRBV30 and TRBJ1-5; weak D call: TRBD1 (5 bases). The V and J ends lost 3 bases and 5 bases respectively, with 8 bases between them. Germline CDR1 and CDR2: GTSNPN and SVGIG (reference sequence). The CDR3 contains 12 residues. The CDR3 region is CAWRAQDQPQHF. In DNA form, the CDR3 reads TGTGCCTGGAGAGCACAGGATCAGCCCCAGCATTTT.